The TCR beta chain described here comes from a study of metastatic and nonmetastatic thyroid tumors. Study information: Repertoires from malignant and benign thyroid patients were compared across blood and tumor or nodule tissue.

In the original processing: Variation in CDR3 across clinicopathological groups served as the basis for constructing a distant-metastasis classifier in papillary thyroid cancer. TCRdb re-called clones via MiXCR from the PCR reads. The V and J calls and clone size are TCRdb's, not the authors'. There are some 33,000 clones in the sample; about a sixth occur only once, and approximately 5% lies in the top ten. This clone was found many times. Its cognate antigen is unknown. A much bigger clone sits one base away, suggesting this may be a read error. Ahead of thyroid surgery, no patient had received treatment of any kind. CDR1 is SGHVS and CDR2 is FNYEAQ in the germline V gene. This CDR3 has 13 residues. The ends were cut back, 5 bases at V and 5 bases at J, with 10 bases in the middle. Notes on the study in general: TCR beta diversity was reportedly significantly higher in malignant thyroid tumors than benign nodules, in blood and tumor.

V and J are TRBV7-6 and TRBJ2-1; D gene ambiguous. Sequencing was done on a sample of blood. The sequence was obtained from a female donor with papillary thyroid cancer or a benign thyroid nodule (not recorded which). Some clones in this sample may be carry-over from other donors' samples. The DNA of the CDR3 is TGTGCCAGCAGCCTCAGACCGAACAATGAGCAGTTCTTC. It encodes CASSLRPNNEQFF. The full variable domain, with the rest looked up from reference TRBV7-6 and TRBJ2-1, is GAGVSQSPRYKVTKRGQDVALRCDPISGHVSLYWYRQALGQGPEFLTYFNYEAQQDKSGLPNDRFSAERPEGSISTLTIQRTEQRDSAMYRCASSLRPNNEQFFGPGTRLTVL.